Listed below are T cell receptor beta chains from one sample, sequenced in a study of early T cells in non-severe SARS-CoV-2 infection. TCRdb processed the 5' RACE reads anew with MiXCR; each CDR3 protein has one entry. The top ten clones hold approximately 6.4% of a sample with over 90,000 distinct CDR3 sequences, around 13% of them seen once. The sample consisted of whole blood. These receptors were collected from an adult who was a healthcare worker with PCR-confirmed SARS-CoV-2 infection or an uninfected control (not recorded which). Both conserved end residues are part of each CDR3. The order of the fields is CDR3 length, D gene, J gene, clone size, V gene, CDR3 protein, CDR3 DNA. The D gene is left open where the match is weak. Part of the rows lack a size; the others show once, few, many or a class for expanded clones.

CDR3 length: 14; D gene: TRBD1; J gene: TRBJ1-2; clone size: few; V gene: TRBV28; CDR3 protein: CASSTGGANYGYTF; CDR3 DNA: TGTGCCAGCAGCACAGGGGGCGCGAACTATGGCTACACCTTC
CDR3 length: 14; D gene: -; J gene: TRBJ1-1; clone size: many; V gene: TRBV20-1; CDR3 protein: CSARDSGQWTEAFF; CDR3 DNA: TGCAGTGCTAGAGACTCCGGGCAATGGACTGAAGCTTTCTTT
CDR3 length: 14; D gene: -; J gene: TRBJ1-1; clone size: -; V gene: TRBV15; CDR3 protein: CATSRDTENTEAFF; CDR3 DNA: TGTGCCACCAGCAGAGATACAGAGAACACTGAAGCTTTCTTT
CDR3 length: 12; D gene: -; J gene: TRBJ2-1; clone size: few; V gene: TRBV5-4; CDR3 protein: CASSLLANEQFF; CDR3 DNA: TGTGCCAGCAGCTTATTAGCAAATGAGCAGTTCTTC
CDR3 length: 13; D gene: -; J gene: TRBJ1-1; clone size: few; V gene: TRBV6-1; CDR3 protein: CASSEGRGQRAFF; CDR3 DNA: TGTGCCAGCAGTGAAGGACGAGGACAAAGAGCTTTCTTT
CDR3 length: 15; D gene: -; J gene: TRBJ1-6; clone size: many; V gene: TRBV11-2; CDR3 protein: CASSSGPAGYSPLHF; CDR3 DNA: TGTGCCAGCAGCTCAGGGCCAGCGGGGTATTCACCCCTCCACTTT
CDR3 length: 14; D gene: -; J gene: TRBJ1-1; clone size: many; V gene: TRBV9; CDR3 protein: CASSVVGLNTEAFF; CDR3 DNA: TGTGCCAGCAGCGTCGTAGGCTTGAACACTGAAGCTTTCTTT
CDR3 length: 14; D gene: TRBD2; J gene: TRBJ2-1; clone size: few; V gene: TRBV6-5; CDR3 protein: CASRAGGLYNEQFF; CDR3 DNA: TGTGCCAGCAGAGCGGGAGGCCTATACAATGAGCAGTTCTTC
CDR3 length: 16; D gene: TRBD2; J gene: TRBJ2-3; clone size: many; V gene: TRBV7-9; CDR3 protein: CASSRTSGRTWDTQYF; CDR3 DNA: TGTGCCAGCAGCCGTACTAGCGGGAGGACCTGGGATACGCAGTATTTT
CDR3 length: 16; D gene: TRBD2; J gene: TRBJ2-3; clone size: many; V gene: TRBV2; CDR3 protein: CASYGLAGGGTDTQYF; CDR3 DNA: TGTGCCAGCTACGGACTAGCGGGAGGGGGAACAGATACGCAGTATTTT
CDR3 length: 13; D gene: -; J gene: TRBJ1-1; clone size: many; V gene: TRBV12-5; CDR3 protein: CASGLALNTEAFF; CDR3 DNA: TGTGCTAGTGGTTTGGCTTTGAACACTGAAGCTTTCTTT
CDR3 length: 16; D gene: TRBD2; J gene: TRBJ2-1; clone size: few; V gene: TRBV5-1; CDR3 protein: CASSTPRAGAVDEQFF; CDR3 DNA: TGCGCCAGCAGCACCCCCCGCGCGGGAGCGGTAGATGAGCAGTTCTTC
CDR3 length: 15; D gene: -; J gene: TRBJ1-3; clone size: many; V gene: TRBV6-6; CDR3 protein: CASSYSTGLGNTIYF; CDR3 DNA: TGTGCCAGCAGTTACTCCACGGGCCTTGGAAACACCATATATTTT
CDR3 length: 13; D gene: -; J gene: TRBJ2-1; clone size: few; V gene: TRBV12-5; CDR3 protein: CASGLPGNNEQFF; CDR3 DNA: TGTGCTAGTGGTTTGCCCGGGAACAATGAGCAGTTCTTC
CDR3 length: 13; D gene: -; J gene: TRBJ2-7; clone size: many; V gene: TRBV5-4; CDR3 protein: CASSLGQDYEQYF; CDR3 DNA: TGTGCCAGCAGCTTGGGACAGGACTACGAGCAGTACTTC
CDR3 length: 18; D gene: TRBD1; J gene: TRBJ1-3; clone size: few; V gene: TRBV9; CDR3 protein: CASSPPGTGGHRKNTIYF; CDR3 DNA: TGTGCCAGCAGCCCCCCCGGGACAGGGGGCCACAGGAAAAACACCATATATTTT
CDR3 length: 15; D gene: TRBD1; J gene: TRBJ1-2; clone size: many; V gene: TRBV7-8; CDR3 protein: CASSLTVRQGPGYTF; CDR3 DNA: TGTGCCAGCAGCCTAACCGTCAGACAGGGGCCCGGCTACACCTTC